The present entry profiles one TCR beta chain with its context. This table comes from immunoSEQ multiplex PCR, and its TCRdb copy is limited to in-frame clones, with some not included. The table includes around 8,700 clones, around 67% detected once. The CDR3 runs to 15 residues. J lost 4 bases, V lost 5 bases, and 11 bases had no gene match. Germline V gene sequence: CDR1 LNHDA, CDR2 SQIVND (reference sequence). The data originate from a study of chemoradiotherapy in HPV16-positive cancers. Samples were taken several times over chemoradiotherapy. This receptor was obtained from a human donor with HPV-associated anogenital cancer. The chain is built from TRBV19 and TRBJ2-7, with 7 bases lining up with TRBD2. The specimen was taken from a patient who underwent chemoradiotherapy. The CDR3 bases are TGTGCCAGTAGTCGGGGAGCTAGCGGACTTTACGAGCAGTACTTC. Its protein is CASSRGASGLYEQYF.